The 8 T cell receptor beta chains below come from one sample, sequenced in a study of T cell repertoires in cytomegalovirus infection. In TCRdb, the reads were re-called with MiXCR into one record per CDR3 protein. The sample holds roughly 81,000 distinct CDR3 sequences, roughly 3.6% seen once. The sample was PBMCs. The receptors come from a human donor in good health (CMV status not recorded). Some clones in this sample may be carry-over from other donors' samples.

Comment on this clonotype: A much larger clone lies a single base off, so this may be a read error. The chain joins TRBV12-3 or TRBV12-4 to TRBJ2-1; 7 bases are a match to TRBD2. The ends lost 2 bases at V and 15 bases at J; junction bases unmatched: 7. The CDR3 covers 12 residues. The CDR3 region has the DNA TGTGCCAGCAGTTTAAGCATGGGAGGGTCGTTCTTC. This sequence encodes CASSLSMGGSFF.

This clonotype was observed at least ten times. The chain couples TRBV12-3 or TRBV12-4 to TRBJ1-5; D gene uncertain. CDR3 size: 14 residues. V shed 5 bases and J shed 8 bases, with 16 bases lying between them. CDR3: CASSASIGWEPQHF. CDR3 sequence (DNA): TGTGCCAGCAGTGCCTCAATAGGGTGGGAGCCCCAGCATTTT.

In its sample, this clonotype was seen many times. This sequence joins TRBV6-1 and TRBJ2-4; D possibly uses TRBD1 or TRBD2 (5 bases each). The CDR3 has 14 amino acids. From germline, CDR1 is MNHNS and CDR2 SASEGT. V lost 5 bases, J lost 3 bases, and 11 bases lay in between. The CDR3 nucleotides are TGTGCCAGCAGTAACGCTGGGGGCAAAAACATTCAGTACTTC. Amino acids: CASSNAGGKNIQYF.

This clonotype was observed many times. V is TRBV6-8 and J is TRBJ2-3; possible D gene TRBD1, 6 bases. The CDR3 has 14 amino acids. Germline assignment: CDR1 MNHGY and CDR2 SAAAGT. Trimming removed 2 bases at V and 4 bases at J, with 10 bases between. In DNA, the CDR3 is TGTGCCAGCAGTTACACCACAGGGTCAGATACGCAGTATTTT. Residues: CASSYTTGSDTQYF.

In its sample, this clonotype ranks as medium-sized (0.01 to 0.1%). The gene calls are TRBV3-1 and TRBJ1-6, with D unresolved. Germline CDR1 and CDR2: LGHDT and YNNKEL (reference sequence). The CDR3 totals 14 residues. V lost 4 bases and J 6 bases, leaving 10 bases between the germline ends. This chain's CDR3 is CASSRRQANSPLHF. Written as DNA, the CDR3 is TGTGCCAGCAGCCGGAGGCAGGCTAATTCACCCCTCCACTTT.

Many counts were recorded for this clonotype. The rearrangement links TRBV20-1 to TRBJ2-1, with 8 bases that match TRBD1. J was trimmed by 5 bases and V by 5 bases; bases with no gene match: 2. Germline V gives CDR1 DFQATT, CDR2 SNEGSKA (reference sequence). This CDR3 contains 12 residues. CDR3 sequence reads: CSAQGADNEQFF. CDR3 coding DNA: TGCAGTGCTCAGGGGGCCGACAATGAGCAGTTCTTC.

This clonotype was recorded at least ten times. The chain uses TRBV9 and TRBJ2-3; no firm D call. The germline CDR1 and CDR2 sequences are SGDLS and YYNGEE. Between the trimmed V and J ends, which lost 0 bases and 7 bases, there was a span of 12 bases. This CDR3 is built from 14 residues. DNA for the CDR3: TGTGCCAGCAGCGTAGCTTCGGAAGGGCATACGCAGTATTTT. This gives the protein CASSVASEGHTQYF.

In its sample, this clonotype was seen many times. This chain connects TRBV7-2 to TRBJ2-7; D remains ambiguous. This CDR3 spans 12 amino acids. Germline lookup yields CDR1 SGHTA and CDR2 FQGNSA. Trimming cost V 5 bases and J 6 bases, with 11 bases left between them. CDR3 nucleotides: TGTGCCAGCAGCCCCAGTCGGTTCGAGCAGTACTTC. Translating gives CASSPSRFEQYF.